This T cell receptor beta chain was sequenced in a study of response to subunit inactivated influenza vaccine. Comment on this clonotype: The antigen remains undetermined.

Study-wide points: There was a suggestion from the authors that each seasonal influenza vaccination recruits few new T cells.

Each CDR3 protein is one row after TCRdb ran MiXCR on the RT-PCR reads. The data hold more than 700,000 distinct CDR3 sequences, with about 20% observed a single time. The receptor was isolated from a man aged 50 to 59 who received an inactivated influenza vaccine. This sample comprised PBMCs from blood, obtained roughly 5 days after vaccination.

The CDR3 loop reads CSALLASGNEQFF. The CDR3 DNA sequence: TGCAGTGCGTTACTAGCGAGTGGTAATGAGCAGTTCTTC. The V call is TRBV20-1, the J call TRBJ2-1; TRBD2 aligns across 7 bases. The CDR3 length is 13 residues. V shed 6 bases, J shed 7 bases, and the junction held 9 bases outside the gene matches. Germline V gene lookup returns CDR1 DFQATT and CDR2 SNEGSKA (reference sequence).